The 5 T cell receptor beta chains below all came from one sample that was sequenced in a study of T cells in localized non-small cell lung cancer. Profiling relied on immunoSEQ multiplex PCR, and the TCRdb table lists in-frame clones only, not all of them. The sample holds 48,000 or so clones, roughly 88% seen once. This material consisted of peripheral blood, taken before any cancer treatment. Receptor source: an older male donor with stage III squamous cell lung carcinoma.

This rearrangement joins TRBV5-1 to TRBJ1-1; the D gene is possibly TRBD1 (5 bases). V was pared by 1 base and J by 2 bases, with 9 bases between. CDR3 length: 14 residues. Per the germline V gene, CDR1 is SGHRS and CDR2 is YFSETQ. CDR3 residues: CASSLIGANTEAFF. In DNA form, the CDR3 reads TGCGCCAGCAGCTTGATCGGGGCTAACACTGAAGCTTTCTTT.

Here the CDR3 reads CSARTGRSVSGNTIYF. The DNA for the CDR3 is TGCAGCGCCCGGACGGGGAGGTCTGTCTCTGGAAACACCATATATTTT. The rearrangement joins TRBV29-1 to TRBJ1-3, with no clear D. CDR1 SQVTM and CDR2 ANQGSEA come from the germline V gene. The CDR3 spans 16 residues. Trimming left V 7 bases short and J 0 bases short, with 19 bases between.

The V call is TRBV6-5, the J call TRBJ2-7; a weak D match, TRBD2 (6 bases). V dropped 4 bases and J dropped 6 bases, with 19 bases sitting between them. Germline values: CDR1 MNHEY, CDR2 SVGAGI. This CDR3 has 15 residues. CDR3: CASSSALGGGGEQYF. The DNA for the CDR3 is TGTGCCAGCAGTTCCGCCCTTGGGGGAGGAGGCGAGCAGTACTTC.

The chain carries TRBV29-1 and TRBJ2-1; TRBD1 might be the D (6 bases). Germline V lookup: CDR1 SQVTM, CDR2 ANQGSEA. The CDR3 covers 13 residues. The V and J ends lost 7 bases and 2 bases respectively, with 12 bases between them. The CDR3 protein is CSAKTGTYNEQFF. The CDR3 bases are TGCAGCGCCAAGACAGGTACCTACAATGAGCAGTTCTTC.

This clone showed up just once. This sequence joins TRBV25-1 and TRBJ1-1, with 8 bases matching TRBD1. The length of the CDR3 is 13 residues. The germline gives CDR1 MGHDK, CDR2 SYGVNS. Trimming cost V 6 bases and J 11 bases; bases outside gene matches: 11. The CDR3 DNA reads TGTGCCAGCAGGGATTCAGGGGGCCCGCGCGCTTTCTTT. Translating it yields CASRDSGGPRAFF.